This T cell receptor (beta chain) emerged from a study of shared clonotypes between healthy human individuals. Study information: A couple of female and a few male donors aged 18 to 49 were enrolled. Each donor's CD4 naive and CD4 memory cells filled three plates apiece, CD8 naive two, and CD8 memory one.

Clones were read by immunoSEQ multiplex PCR, and TCRdb kept only the in-frame ones, dropping some. The table includes roughly 2.1 million clones, just over 90% detected once. The naive CD8 population came from CD45RO-negative cells selected for CCR7, without terminally differentiated effector memory CD45RA+ cells. Points from the study as a whole: When compared with the clonotypes that were shared by all four sorted-subset donors, the non-shared clonotypes turned out to have lower generation probabilities.

This clone has only one observation. What it binds is unknown. The sequence derives from a man aged 18-30 years in good health. Some clones in this sample may be carry-over from other donors' samples. The sequencing sample was made of naive CD8+ T cells from PBMCs.

CDR3 nucleotide sequence: TGCAGCGTTGTGGGGGGGGACTACGAGCAGTACTTC. Translation gives CSVVGGDYEQYF. The chain recombines TRBV29-1 with TRBJ2-7; TRBD2 aligns across 7 bases. Germline trimming cut 4 bases from V and 3 bases from J; bases unmatched to any gene: 3. CDR1 and CDR2 (germline): SQVTM, ANQGSEA. The CDR3 loop spans 12 amino acids.